The rows below give T cell receptor beta chains drawn from one sample of a study of T cells in Graves' hyperthyroidism and ophthalmopathy. TCRdb fed the multiplex PCR reads into MiXCR, producing one record per CDR3 protein. Of fewer than 800,000 distinct CDR3 sequences in the sample, about 16% were seen once. Sequencing was performed on blood. The receptors come from a man aged 18 to 30 with Graves' hyperthyroidism. Both conserved end residues are part of each CDR3. D genes are given only for firm matches. Expanded clones are given a class, and other clones once, few, many or no size at all.

size: many; V: TRBV28; D: TRBD2; J: TRBJ2-1; DNA: TGTGCCAGCAGCCTAGGACTAGCGGGAGGTCCCTACAATGAGCAGTTCTTC; CDR3: CASSLGLAGGPYNEQFF
size: -; V: TRBV7-9; D: TRBD2; J: TRBJ2-3; DNA: TGTGCCAGCAGCAACACCGGGACTAGTGGTACGCAGTATTTT; CDR3: CASSNTGTSGTQYF
size: -; V: TRBV25-1; D: TRBD2; J: TRBJ2-7; DNA: TGTGCCAGCAGTGAATCTGCGGGGGCCTACGAGCAGTACTTC; CDR3: CASSESAGAYEQYF
size: many; V: TRBV28; D: -; J: TRBJ2-5; DNA: TGTGCCAGCACTCCAGTGAGCGGAGAGACCCAGTACTTC; CDR3: CASTPVSGETQYF
size: many; V: TRBV20-1; D: TRBD1; J: TRBJ2-1; DNA: TGCACCCCGTGGCAGGGGGCTTCCGAGCAGTTCTTC; CDR3: CTPWQGASEQFF
size: -; V: TRBV7-9; D: -; J: TRBJ1-2; DNA: TGTGCCAGCAGCTTAATCAACTTAGGACATGGCTACACCTTC; CDR3: CASSLINLGHGYTF
size: -; V: TRBV12-5; D: -; J: TRBJ2-2; DNA: TGTGCTAGTGGTTTGGCCACTAGAGTAGTACCCGGGGAGCTGTTTTTT; CDR3: CASGLATRVVPGELFF
size: few; V: TRBV4-3; D: -; J: TRBJ1-1; DNA: TGCGCCAGCAGCCAAGACCCGAAGGGGGACACTGAAGCTTTCTTT; CDR3: CASSQDPKGDTEAFF
size: many; V: TRBV2; D: TRBD1; J: TRBJ2-3; DNA: TGTGCCAGCAGACAACGGACAGGGGTCACAGATACGCAGTATTTT; CDR3: CASRQRTGVTDTQYF
size: few; V: TRBV28; D: -; J: TRBJ2-3; DNA: TGTGCCAGCAGTATTCGACTAGATCGTACAGATACGCAGTATTTT; CDR3: CASSIRLDRTDTQYF
size: many; V: TRBV6-1; D: TRBD2; J: TRBJ2-3; DNA: TGTGCCAGCACTTGGGAGGGCTCTAGCACAGATACGCAGTATTTT; CDR3: CASTWEGSSTDTQYF
size: many; V: TRBV27; D: -; J: TRBJ2-3; DNA: TGTGCCAGTCAGGGTGGCGGGACAGACTCTAGCACAGATACGCAGTATTTT; CDR3: CASQGGGTDSSTDTQYF
size: -; V: TRBV9; D: -; J: TRBJ2-3; DNA: TGTGCCAGCAGCTCAGGGAGGCAGGGGCTCACAGATACGCAGTATTTT; CDR3: CASSSGRQGLTDTQYF
size: many; V: TRBV11-2; D: -; J: TRBJ1-1; DNA: TGTGCCAGCAGCACCAGCGGACAGCACAGAGGAGGAGCTTTCTTT; CDR3: CASSTSGQHRGGAFF
size: -; V: TRBV7-3; D: -; J: TRBJ2-1; DNA: TGTGCCAGCAGCCCCAGGGAAAGGGCCTACAATGAGCAGTTCTTC; CDR3: CASSPRERAYNEQFF
size: few; V: TRBV11-3; D: -; J: TRBJ2-1; DNA: TGTGCCAGCAGCACACCGTCAGCAGGCTCCTACAATGAGCAGTTCTTC; CDR3: CASSTPSAGSYNEQFF
size: few; V: TRBV4-2; D: -; J: TRBJ1-2; DNA: TGTGCCAGCAGCCAAGCAGGGGTAATGAATGGCTACACCTTC; CDR3: CASSQAGVMNGYTF
size: -; V: TRBV28; D: -; J: TRBJ1-2; DNA: TGTGCCAGCAGGGATTCCAGAAACTATGGCTACACCTTC; CDR3: CASRDSRNYGYTF
size: once; V: TRBV6-2/TRBV6-3; D: TRBD2; J: TRBJ2-1; DNA: TGTGCCAGCAGTTACTCGATCCTAGCGGGAGGCTTGAGCTCCTACAATGAGCAGTTCTTC; CDR3: CASSYSILAGGLSSYNEQFF
size: -; V: TRBV4-1; D: TRBD2; J: TRBJ2-2; DNA: TGCGCCAGCAGCCAAATTAGCGGGGGGGGCGGGGAGCTGTTTTTT; CDR3: CASSQISGGGGELFF
size: -; V: TRBV7-3; D: TRBD1; J: TRBJ2-2; DNA: TGTGCCAGCAGCGGAACAGGGGCGAACACCGGGGAGCTGTTTTTT; CDR3: CASSGTGANTGELFF
size: -; V: TRBV24-1; D: TRBD2; J: TRBJ2-1; DNA: TGTGCCACCAGTGAGCCGGGACTAGCCGCCAATGAGCAGTTCTTC; CDR3: CATSEPGLAANEQFF
size: few; V: TRBV5-1; D: TRBD1; J: TRBJ2-1; DNA: TGCGCCAGCAGCTTCTCAGGGGGATTCTACAATGAGCAGTTCTTC; CDR3: CASSFSGGFYNEQFF
size: many; V: TRBV20-1; D: -; J: TRBJ2-5; DNA: TGCAGTGCTAGAGGGGGTGGGTACCAAGAGACCCAGTACTTC; CDR3: CSARGGGYQETQYF
size: many; V: TRBV28; D: -; J: TRBJ2-1; DNA: TGTGCCAGCAGTTTCTCGACGGGGCGCAGCTCCTACAATGAGCAGTTCTTC; CDR3: CASSFSTGRSSYNEQFF
size: few; V: TRBV30; D: -; J: TRBJ1-2; DNA: TGTGCCTGGAGTGCCGCGGCAGGGAAAGGCTACACCTTC; CDR3: CAWSAAAGKGYTF
size: once; V: TRBV6-9; D: TRBD2; J: TRBJ2-2; DNA: TGTGCCAGCAGTTACGGGCTAGCGGAGTACACCGGGGAGCTGTTTTTT; CDR3: CASSYGLAEYTGELFF
size: -; V: TRBV4-1; D: TRBD2; J: TRBJ2-7; DNA: TGCGCCAGCAGCCACCTAGCGGGAGGCCAGGACGAGCAGTACTTC; CDR3: CASSHLAGGQDEQYF
size: -; V: TRBV20-1; D: TRBD2; J: TRBJ2-3; DNA: TGCAGTGCTGCGACTAGCGGGATGGGAGATACGCAGTATTTT; CDR3: CSAATSGMGDTQYF
size: many; V: TRBV6-2/TRBV6-3; D: TRBD2; J: TRBJ2-1; DNA: TGTGCCAGCCTGACTAGCGGGACCGACAATGAGCAGTTCTTC; CDR3: CASLTSGTDNEQFF
size: many; V: TRBV5-6; D: -; J: TRBJ2-3; DNA: TGTGCCAGCAGCTTGGTGCCAACGGGGGGCACGCAGTATTTT; CDR3: CASSLVPTGGTQYF
size: -; V: TRBV24-1; D: -; J: TRBJ1-2; DNA: TGTGCCACCAGTTACCAGGTCGACTATGGCTACACCTTC; CDR3: CATSYQVDYGYTF
size: few; V: TRBV28; D: TRBD1; J: TRBJ1-2; DNA: TGTGCCAGCAGGGTGACAGGGGACTATGGCTACACCTTC; CDR3: CASRVTGDYGYTF
size: many; V: TRBV20-1; D: -; J: TRBJ2-3; DNA: TGCAGTGCGAGAGGCCCAGCTGCTAACACAGATACGCAGTATTTT; CDR3: CSARGPAANTDTQYF
size: -; V: TRBV6-5; D: -; J: TRBJ2-1; DNA: TGTGCCAGCAGTTACTCAGGGGTCTCCTACAATGAGCAGTTCTTC; CDR3: CASSYSGVSYNEQFF
size: -; V: TRBV4-3; D: TRBD1; J: TRBJ2-3; DNA: TGCGCCAGCAGCCAGGGACAGAAAGATACGCAGTATTTT; CDR3: CASSQGQKDTQYF
size: few; V: TRBV7-9; D: TRBD2; J: TRBJ2-2; DNA: TGTGCCAGCAGCCTCCCCTCTGGAGCGGGAGACACCGGGGAGCTGTTTTTT; CDR3: CASSLPSGAGDTGELFF
size: few; V: TRBV20-1; D: -; J: TRBJ2-3; DNA: TGCAGTAGAGTCCTCGGGGATACGCAGTATTTT; CDR3: CSRVLGDTQYF
size: few; V: TRBV10-3; D: -; J: TRBJ2-5; DNA: TGTGCCACCGCCTGGGGGGAGGAGACCCAGTACTTC; CDR3: CATAWGEETQYF
size: -; V: TRBV2; D: TRBD2; J: TRBJ2-5; DNA: TGTGCCAGCAGTGTCGCTAGCGGGGGGGGAGAAGAGACCCAGTACTTC; CDR3: CASSVASGGGEETQYF
size: many; V: TRBV11-2; D: TRBD1; J: TRBJ2-7; DNA: TGTGCCAGCAGCCGGAATGGACAGGGAAATGTCGAGCAGTACTTC; CDR3: CASSRNGQGNVEQYF
size: many; V: TRBV7-8; D: -; J: TRBJ2-1; DNA: TGTGCCAGCAGCTTAGGCAGGTTCAGAAGGGATGAGCAGTTCTTC; CDR3: CASSLGRFRRDEQFF
size: many; V: TRBV28; D: -; J: TRBJ2-1; DNA: TGTGCCAGCAGTTTAAATAGGAGAGGGAATGAGCAGTTCTTC; CDR3: CASSLNRRGNEQFF
size: many; V: TRBV5-1; D: -; J: TRBJ2-1; DNA: TGCGCCAGCAGCTTCGGGAGTGAGAATGAGCAGTTCTTC; CDR3: CASSFGSENEQFF
size: -; V: TRBV6-1; D: TRBD2; J: TRBJ2-4; DNA: TGTGCCAGCAGTCGAACCCCGACTAGCATCCTAGCCAAAAACATTCAGTACTTC; CDR3: CASSRTPTSILAKNIQYF
size: -; V: TRBV2; D: -; J: TRBJ2-7; DNA: TGTGCCAGCAGCCCTTTGGACGAGCAGTACTTC; CDR3: CASSPLDEQYF
size: -; V: TRBV4-1; D: -; J: TRBJ1-2; DNA: TGCGCCAGCAGCCAAGTGGGCCATGGCTACACCTTC; CDR3: CASSQVGHGYTF
size: -; V: TRBV20-1; D: -; J: TRBJ1-6; DNA: TGCAGTGCTAGTCCGAGCTCCTATAATTCACCCCTCCACTTT; CDR3: CSASPSSYNSPLHF
size: many; V: TRBV15; D: -; J: TRBJ2-5; DNA: TGTGCCACCAGCTCCCCGGGGGTGGAGACCCAGTACTTC; CDR3: CATSSPGVETQYF